Below are 30 T cell receptor beta chains sequenced from a single sample in a study of OX40 agonist ivuxolimab in advanced cancers. The protocol was immunoSEQ multiplex PCR, while the TCRdb copy is restricted to in-frame clones and leaves out a portion. In the table there are approximately 61,000 clones, roughly nine tenths of which are singletons. Specimen: CD4+ or CD8+ T cells sorted from blood, collected in a trial of the OX40 agonist ivuxolimab. These TCRs come from an adult with an advanced solid tumor such as melanoma, head and neck, liver or kidney cancer.

The CDR3 region is CASSDGAGGPYHGEQFF. The DNA of the CDR3 is TGCGCCAGCAGTGACGGAGCGGGGGGGCCCTATCACGGTGAGCAGTTCTTC. The chain has TRBV10-1 and TRBJ2-1, with 10 bases matching TRBD2. This CDR3 spans 17 amino acids. With 3 bases clipped from V and 9 bases from J, the junction kept 14 bases outside the gene matches. Germline values: CDR1 WNHNN, CDR2 SYGVQD (reference sequence).

The gene calls are TRBV5-5 and TRBJ1-1, with D maybe TRBD1 (6 bases). CDR3 length equals 15 residues. V lost 4 bases, J lost 4 bases, and 17 bases lay in between. Germline CDR1 SGHKS, CDR2 YYEKEE (reference sequence). Written as DNA, the CDR3 is TGTGCCAGCAGCCAAGATCGTACAGGGAGCACTGAAGCTTTCTTT. Protein sequence: CASSQDRTGSTEAFF.

Comments on this clone: One end of the junction varies from germline; a read error may be responsible. This chain joins TRBV11-2 and TRBJ2-2; perhaps D is TRBD1 or TRBD2 (5 bases each). This CDR3 comprises 17 residues. The germline CDR1 and CDR2 sequences are SGHAT and FQNNGV. CDR3 sequence: CASSLDAGTYNTGELFF. CDR3 sequence (DNA): TGTGCCAGCAGCCTAGATGCCGGGACCTACAACACCGGGGAGCTGTTTTTT.

The chain recombines TRBV13 with TRBJ2-3; D not resolved. V was shortened by 0 bases and J by 8 bases, with 15 bases between the two germline ends. The CDR3 covers 15 residues. Germline values: CDR1 PRHDT, CDR2 FYEKMQ (reference sequence). CDR3 region: CASSLGLLPDVTQYF. In DNA form, the CDR3 reads TGTGCCAGCAGCTTAGGCCTCCTACCAGACGTTACGCAGTATTTT. Full variable domain (rest looked up from reference TRBV13 and TRBJ2-3): AAGVIQSPRHLIKEKRETATLKCYPIPRHDTVYWYQQGPGQDPQFLISFYEKMQSDKGSIPDRFSAQQFSDYHSELNMSSLELGDSALYFCASSLGLLPDVTQYFGPGTRLTVL.

The chain carries TRBV7-9 and TRBJ2-1; 11 bases match TRBD2. Germline V gene sequence: CDR1 SEHNR, CDR2 FQNEAQ (reference sequence). The CDR3 has 17 residues. Trimming removed 0 bases from V and 3 bases from J; junction bases left unmatched: 4. Here the CDR3 reads CASSLAPSGGSYNEQFF. The CDR3 DNA reads TGTGCCAGCAGCTTAGCCCCTAGCGGGGGGAGCTACAATGAGCAGTTCTTC.

V usage is TRBV21-1 and J usage is TRBJ1-3. TRBV21-1 represents a pseudogene. CDR3 size: 12 residues. The CDR3 DNA sequence: TGTGCCAGCAGCAACGTCGGAAACACCATATATTTT. It specifies CASSNVGNTIYF.

This chain joins TRBV5-4 and TRBJ1-1; a weak D match, TRBD1 (5 bases). The CDR3 loop spans 14 amino acids. Trimming took off 4 bases at V and 4 bases at J, with 14 bases between the two ends. Germline lookup yields CDR1 SGHNT and CDR2 YYREEE (reference sequence). The CDR3 sequence is CASSPDLGATEAFF. Written as DNA, the CDR3 is TGTGCCAGCAGCCCGGACCTCGGGGCCACTGAAGCTTTCTTT.

J is TRBJ2-3 and V is TRBV6-5; 8 bases are shared with TRBD2. Germline V gene lookup returns CDR1 MNHEY and CDR2 SVGAGI. There are 16 residues in the CDR3. V trimming: 2 bases; J trimming: 0 bases; junction bases outside the gene matches: 4. Here the CDR3 DNA reads TGTGCCAGCAGTTACATGGCGGGGGGAAGCACAGATACGCAGTATTTT. The encoded protein is CASSYMAGGSTDTQYF.

The V call is TRBV6-6, the J call TRBJ1-2, with D unresolved. This CDR3 has 15 residues. V shed 2 bases and J shed 7 bases, with 17 bases lying between them. Germline V gene lookup returns CDR1 MNHNY and CDR2 SVGAGI (reference sequence). The chain's CDR3 is CASSYMADPKTGYTF. The DNA of the CDR3 is TGTGCCAGCAGTTACATGGCAGATCCTAAAACTGGCTACACCTTC.

The chain recombines TRBV6-5 with TRBJ2-6; no reliable D call. This CDR3 spans 15 amino acids. From germline, CDR1 is MNHEY and CDR2 SVGAGI. V shed 7 bases and J shed 0 bases, with 10 bases lying between them. The CDR3 nucleotides are TGTGCCAGCAAGCTCACCGACTCTGGGGCCAACGTCCTGACTTTC. It yields the protein CASKLTDSGANVLTF.

The V gene is TRBV27, the J gene TRBJ2-1, with 9 bases identical to TRBD2. In germline, CDR1 is MNHEY, CDR2 SMNVEV (reference sequence). The CDR3 sequence is 14 residues long. Unmatched junction bases numbered 2, after V lost 2 bases and J lost 6 bases. The CDR3 here is CASSLGRGGNEQFF. CDR3 sequence (DNA): TGTGCCAGCAGTTTAGGGCGGGGGGGCAATGAGCAGTTCTTC.

This chain links TRBV5-5 with TRBJ2-2; 14 bases align to TRBD2. CDR1 is SGHKS, CDR2 YYEKEE, per germline (reference sequence). The CDR3 is 15 residues long. The V segment lost 7 bases and the J segment 6 bases; nucleotides outside the gene matches: 5. CDR3: CASRTSGGTSGELFF. CDR3 nucleotide sequence: TGTGCCAGCCGGACTAGCGGGGGGACGTCCGGGGAGCTGTTTTTT.

The genes are TRBV7-9 and TRBJ2-5, with a tentative D call TRBD2 (6 bases). The CDR3 runs to 14 residues. The germline CDR1 and CDR2 sequences are SEHNR and FQNEAQ (reference sequence). V was clipped by 5 bases and J by 2 bases, with 12 bases between them. CDR3 sequence reads: CASSLRDLQETQYF. CDR3 DNA: TGTGCCAGCAGCCTACGGGACTTACAAGAGACCCAGTACTTC.

This chain joins TRBV7-9 and TRBJ1-2; D is perhaps TRBD1 (6 bases). CDR1 and CDR2 (germline): SEHNR, FQNEAQ (reference sequence). This CDR3 is built from 14 residues. V was shortened by 5 bases and J by 7 bases, with 17 bases between the two germline ends. The CDR3 DNA follows: TGTGCCAGCAGCCTGGGGGGCAGGGAAGGTGGCTACACCTTC. Translating gives CASSLGGREGGYTF.

V usage is TRBV6-1 and J usage is TRBJ2-7; D might be TRBD1 (6 bases). The CDR3 runs to 11 residues. V gave up 7 bases and J gave up 3 bases, with 7 bases separating them. The V gene's germline CDR1 is MNHNS and CDR2 SASEGT. The CDR3 protein is CASNRDYEQYF. The DNA for the CDR3 is TGTGCCAGCAACAGGGACTACGAGCAGTACTTC.

V gene TRBV7-6 combines with J gene TRBJ1-2; 8 bases map to TRBD1. Trimming took 0 bases from V and 4 from J; bases not matched to a gene: 4. CDR3 length: 15 residues. In germline, CDR1 is SGHVS, CDR2 FNYEAQ. The chain's CDR3 is CASSLAQGALYGYTF. CDR3 DNA sequence: TGTGCCAGCAGCTTAGCGCAGGGGGCCCTCTATGGCTACACCTTC.

The V call is TRBV7-9, the J call TRBJ1-5; D is unresolved. The ends were cut back, 3 bases at V and 6 bases at J, with 6 bases in the middle. This CDR3 comprises 12 residues. Germline V gene lookup returns CDR1 SEHNR and CDR2 FQNEAQ (reference sequence). The CDR3: CASSLEGQPQHF. The CDR3 DNA is TGTGCCAGCAGCTTGGAGGGTCAGCCCCAGCATTTT.

The CDR3 loop is CASSYTDRGYEQYF. The CDR3 DNA reads TGTGCCAGCAGTTACACGGACAGGGGCTACGAGCAGTACTTC. The chain combines TRBV6-5 with TRBJ2-7, with 9 bases fitting TRBD1. The J segment lost 3 bases and the V segment lost 2 bases, leaving 2 bases of the junction unmatched. Germline loops: CDR1 MNHEY, CDR2 SVGAGI. The CDR3 runs to 14 residues.

The chain links TRBV7-6 to TRBJ1-1; unclear D gene. V dropped 5 bases and J dropped 2 bases, with 9 bases sitting between them. CDR3 size: 13 residues. Per the germline V gene, CDR1 is SGHVS and CDR2 is FNYEAQ. CDR3 amino acids: CASSPMPNTEAFF. CDR3 coding DNA: TGTGCCAGCAGCCCCATGCCTAACACTGAAGCTTTCTTT.

This rearrangement joins TRBV9 to TRBJ1-2; D possibly corresponds to TRBD1 (5 bases). V was clipped by 4 bases and J by 5 bases, with 15 bases between them. The CDR3 length is 14 residues. Germline assignment: CDR1 SGDLS and CDR2 YYNGEE. For the CDR3, the DNA is TGTGCCAGCAGCCCCCGAGACAGCATTTATGGCTACACCTTC. Amino acid sequence: CASSPRDSIYGYTF.

This clone was seen a handful of times. The CDR3, as DNA: TGCGCCAGCAGCCAGGGGGACACTGAAGCTTTCTTT. Translation gives CASSQGDTEAFF. This chain connects TRBV4-1 to TRBJ1-1; the D gene is possibly TRBD1 (5 bases). Germline V lookup: CDR1 MGHRA, CDR2 YSYEKL. Trimming removed 3 bases at V and 3 bases at J, with 5 bases between. The CDR3 length is 12 residues.

The gene calls are TRBV7-9 and TRBJ1-2; TRBD1 aligns across 7 bases. The CDR3 totals 16 residues. J gave up 1 base and V 5 bases, and 10 bases lay outside the gene matches. The germline V gene has CDR1 SEHNR and CDR2 FQNEAQ (reference sequence). The CDR3 DNA follows: TGTGCCAGCAGCCTGCCGACAGGGTTACATAACTATGGCTACACCTTC. This codes for CASSLPTGLHNYGYTF.

The chain has TRBV6-4 and TRBJ2-3, with 9 bases that match TRBD1. Looked up from germline, CDR1 is MRHNA and CDR2 is SNTAGT. After removal of 0 bases from V and 2 bases from J, the junction contained 3 bases not matched to a gene. The CDR3 has 16 residues. The CDR3 sequence: CASSDSNRGPTDTQYF. The CDR3 nucleotides read TGTGCCAGCAGTGACTCTAACAGGGGGCCCACAGATACGCAGTATTTT.

This clone appeared a single time. The CDR3 DNA follows: TGTGCCAGCATCAAGAGCGGGGGACTCGAGCAGTACTTC. It translates to CASIKSGGLEQYF. The V gene is TRBV2, the J gene TRBJ2-7, with 8 positions matching TRBD2. The CDR3 is 13 residues long. V shed 7 bases, J shed 6 bases, and the junction held 8 bases outside the gene matches. From germline, CDR1 is SNHLY and CDR2 FYNNEI.

The V call is TRBV5-6, the J call TRBJ2-7, with D maybe TRBD1 (5 bases). V lost 7 bases, J lost 3 bases, and 11 bases lay in between. This CDR3 has 12 amino acids. The germline V gene encodes CDR1 SGHDT and CDR2 YYEEEE. The CDR3 nucleotides read TGTGCCAGCTCTGACAGCTACTACGAGCAGTACTTC. Protein: CASSDSYYEQYF.

The chain has TRBV7-8 and TRBJ2-7; D gene uncertain. This CDR3 is built from 14 residues. The V end was cut by 2 bases, the J end by 2 bases, with 10 bases between. Germline V gene data show CDR1 as SGHVS and CDR2 as FQNEAQ. The CDR3 loop is CASSLIGLTYEQYF. The CDR3 region has the DNA TGTGCCAGCAGCTTAATTGGCCTCACCTACGAGCAGTACTTC.

This clone was counted only a few times. The chain uses TRBV28 and TRBJ2-5; TRBD1 agrees at 7 bases. Looked up from germline, CDR1 is MDHEN and CDR2 is SYDVKM. The length of the CDR3 is 15 residues. The V gene end was trimmed by 6 bases and the J gene end by 3 bases; junction bases not matched to a gene: 10. The CDR3 is CASRAEDRFEETQYF. The CDR3 DNA follows: TGTGCCAGCAGAGCCGAGGACAGGTTCGAAGAGACCCAGTACTTC.

V usage is TRBV27 and J usage is TRBJ1-1; TRBD1 might be the D (5 bases). The CDR3 extends over 15 amino acids. V shed 4 bases and J shed 3 bases, with 15 bases lying between them. CDR1 is MNHEY and CDR2 is SMNVEV in the germline V gene (reference sequence). The DNA of the CDR3 is TGTGCCAGCAGTTCCCTCCGGGGCCCCGACACTGAAGCTTTCTTT. Amino acid sequence: CASSSLRGPDTEAFF.

V gene TRBV28 combines with J gene TRBJ2-1, with 7 positions matching TRBD1. Germline-derived CDR1 and CDR2 are MDHEN and SYDVKM. The CDR3 is made up of 16 amino acids. V was pared by 4 bases and J by 3 bases, with 9 bases of the junction left unmatched. This CDR3 is CASSSITGEYYNEQFF. CDR3 DNA sequence: TGTGCCAGCAGTTCTATTACAGGGGAGTACTACAATGAGCAGTTCTTC.

By proportion, this clone is medium-sized. V and J are TRBV19 and TRBJ1-2, with D possibly being TRBD1 (5 bases). From germline, CDR1 is LNHDA and CDR2 SQIVND (reference sequence). Between the trimmed V and J ends, which lost 6 bases and 2 bases, there was a span of 16 bases. This CDR3 contains 15 residues. The CDR3 loop reads CASSPGQGANYGYTF. The CDR3 DNA is TGTGCCAGTAGCCCAGGGCAGGGTGCCAACTATGGCTACACCTTC. The full variable domain, rest sourced from reference TRBV19 and TRBJ1-2, is DGGITQSPKYLFRKEGQNVTLSCEQNLNHDAMYWYRQDPGQGLRLIYYSQIVNDFQKGDIAEGYSVSREKKESFPLTVTSAQKNPTAFYLCASSPGQGANYGYTFGSGTRLTVV.